Presented here are 10 T cell receptor beta chains from one specimen sequenced in a study of prognosis after radiotherapy for stage I lung cancer (dated by TCRdb to about 2021). Sequencing took place on an Illumina HiSeq 3000. Two rounds of multiplex PCR were performed to amplify the TCR beta CDR3 region from genomic DNA. The first PCR round used primers specific to each TRBV and TRBJ gene, with sequences filed in Chinese patent CN105087789A. TCRdb cleaned the public reads at Q25 with fastp, built clones with MiXCR and kept in-frame beta chains. Under each unique CDR3 protein, matching rows form one entry showing the most common genes and DNA. Across this sample there are roughly 25,000 distinct CDR3 sequences, with around 32% seen only once. 30% to 40% of the sample rests with the top ten. The input for sequencing was PBMCs, taken before or after stereotactic body radiation therapy (not recorded which). These receptors were collected from a donor aged 50 or older with non-small cell lung cancer.

In this sample, this clonotype turned up many times. The chain is built from TRBV28 and TRBJ1-4; D gene ambiguous. The V end was cut by 5 bases, the J end by 8 bases, with 6 bases between. This CDR3 has 11 residues. The germline V gene encodes CDR1 MDHEN and CDR2 SYDVKM. For the CDR3, the DNA is TGTGCCAGCAGTGAAGCCGAAAAACTGTTTTTT. It translates to CASSEAEKLFF.

This clonotype has a count of ten or more. This chain links TRBV5-8 with TRBJ1-1; D unresolved. V was trimmed by 1 base and J by 1 base, leaving 8 bases between them. The CDR3 sequence is 14 residues long. Germline V lookup: CDR1 SGHTS, CDR2 YDEGEE. The CDR3 is CASSLWIPNTEAFF. The CDR3 DNA follows: TGTGCCAGCAGCTTGTGGATACCGAACACTGAAGCTTTCTTT.

Notes on this clonotype: A much larger clone lies one base from this, so it may be a read error. The chain links TRBV29-1 to TRBJ2-3; D assignment may be TRBD1 or TRBD2 (5 bases each). From germline, CDR1 is SQVTM and CDR2 ANQGSEA. The CDR3 totals 15 residues. The CDR3 region is CSFDWAGGPTDTQYF. The DNA for the CDR3 is TGCAGCTTTGACTGGGCTGGGGGTCCAACAGATACGCAGTATTTT.

This clonotype occurred many times. CDR3 nucleotides: TGTGCCAGCAGACAGATAATGAACACTGAAGCTTTCTTT. Residues: CASRQIMNTEAFF. This chain connects TRBV2 to TRBJ1-1, with no clear D. This CDR3 is 13 amino acids long. Germline V gene data show CDR1 as SNHLY and CDR2 as FYNNEI. Deletions cut 6 bases from V and 0 bases from J, with 8 bases between.

The chain links TRBV5-6 to TRBJ2-2; no clear D. V gave up 2 bases and J gave up 0 bases, with 23 bases separating them. CDR1 and CDR2 (germline): SGHDT, YYEEEE. The CDR3 sequence is 20 residues long. CDR3 DNA: TGTGCCAGCAGCTTTGCTTTCGGTTTTTGGGCACTCGCGAACACCGGGGAGCTGTTTTTT. The encoded protein is CASSFAFGFWALANTGELFF. The full variable domain, rest sourced from reference TRBV5-6 and TRBJ2-2, is DAGVTQSPTHLIKTRGQQVTLRCSPKSGHDTVSWYQQALGQGPQFIFQYYEEEERQRGNFPDRFSGHQFPNYSSELNVNALLLGDSALYLCASSFAFGFWALANTGELFFGEGSRLTVL.

This clonotype was observed a single time. One end of the junction is discordant with germline, which a read error may explain. This chain connects TRBV6-1 to TRBJ2-2, with D possibly being TRBD1 or TRBD2 (5 bases each). The length of the CDR3 is 16 residues. Germline V lookup: CDR1 MNHNS, CDR2 SASEGT. In DNA form, the CDR3 reads TGTGCCAGCAGTGAATATCCCAGGGTGGATTCCTGGGAGCTGTTCTTT. The encoded protein is CASSEYPRVDSWELFF.

Regarding this clonotype: It may be a read error: a sequence one base away is much more abundant. This chain connects TRBV13 to TRBJ2-1, with TRBD2 identical over 9 bases. The length of the CDR3 is 20 residues. Germline loops: CDR1 PRHDT, CDR2 FYEKMQ (reference sequence). J was trimmed by 1 base and V by 1 base; bases with no gene match: 14. CDR3 region: CASSLALRREGRRSYNEQFF. In DNA, the CDR3 is TGTGCCAGCAGCTTAGCTCTCCGGCGGGAGGGCCGGAGATCCTACAATGAGCAGTTCTTC.

This clonotype was detected many times. This chain joins TRBV7-6 and TRBJ2-3, with a tentative D call TRBD1 (6 bases). Germline lookup yields CDR1 SGHVS and CDR2 FNYEAQ. The V end lost 1 base, the J end lost 3 bases, and 17 bases lay between the germline ends. This CDR3 is 17 amino acids long. The CDR3 bases are TGTGCCAGCAGCTTAGTCTTTGGGCAGGGGAAAACAGATACGCAGTATTTT. Protein sequence: CASSLVFGQGKTDTQYF.

This clonotype was seen many times. The rearrangement uses TRBV2 and TRBJ2-3; 9 bases map to TRBD2. After removal of 10 bases from V and 2 bases from J, the junction contained 7 bases not matched to a gene. CDR1 is SNHLY, CDR2 FYNNEI, per germline. The CDR3 contains 14 residues. The CDR3 here is CANRPSGVTDTQYF. Here the CDR3 DNA reads TGTGCCAACCGCCCTAGCGGGGTCACAGATACGCAGTATTTT.

This clonotype was detected many times. The gene calls are TRBV19 and TRBJ1-5, with D tentatively TRBD1 (6 bases). Trimming removed 4 bases at V and 1 base at J, with 20 bases between. CDR3 size: 18 residues. Germline lookup yields CDR1 LNHDA and CDR2 SQIVND (reference sequence). In DNA form, the CDR3 reads TGTGCCAGTAGTAGGAGGCGGGGAACGGGGGCAAGCAATCAGCCCCAGCATTTT. It codes for CASSRRRGTGASNQPQHF.